Below are 11 T cell receptor beta chains sequenced from a single sample in a study of identical twins. TCRdb passed the 5' RACE reads through MiXCR, listing each CDR3 protein once. The sample includes around 1.7 million distinct CDR3 sequences, more than 30% of them seen just once. Sequencing was carried out using cord blood. The receptor set was obtained from a newborn girl in good health.

This clonotype came up once. The rearrangement uses TRBV5-6 and TRBJ2-7; D gene ambiguous. Trimming removed 3 bases from V and 7 bases from J, with 17 bases in between. The CDR3 contains 14 residues. Germline V gene sequence: CDR1 SGHDT, CDR2 YYEEEE. In nucleotides, the CDR3 is TGTGCCAGCAGCTCAGCGAGCTCCTACAATGAGCAGTACTTC. This translates into CASSSASSYNEQYF.

This clonotype was counted once. A much bigger clone sits one base away, suggesting this may be a read error. V is TRBV5-6 and J is TRBJ1-2; 8 nucleotides align to TRBD1. Germline trimming cut 5 bases from V and 9 bases from J; bases unmatched to any gene: 9. This CDR3 comprises 13 residues. The germline CDR1 and CDR2 sequences are SGHDT and YYEEEE. The CDR3 DNA follows: TGTGCCAGCAGTTTGACGACAGGGGACTGCTACACCTTC. Its translation is CASSLTTGDCYTF.

This clonotype was recorded at least ten times. This chain connects TRBV12-3 or TRBV12-4 to TRBJ2-7; D ambiguous. The germline V and J ends were trimmed by 1 base and 6 bases, with 10 bases remaining between them. The CDR3 length is 13 residues. This chain's CDR3 is CASSLGTLPEQYF. In DNA form, the CDR3 reads TGTGCCAGCAGTTTAGGTACTTTGCCCGAGCAGTACTTC.

Here the CDR3 DNA reads TGCAGCGTTTACCGCCCCCTGGCGAACACTGAAGCTTTCTTT. Translating gives CSVYRPLANTEAFF. The V gene is TRBV29-1, the J gene TRBJ1-1, with unresolved D. From germline, CDR1 is SQVTM and CDR2 ANQGSEA. Deletions cut 5 bases from V and 1 base from J, with 14 bases between. The CDR3 is 14 residues long.

This clonotype appeared a few times. The chain uses TRBV7-2 and TRBJ1-2; 8 nucleotides agree with TRBD1. Germline CDR1 is SGHTA and CDR2 is FQGNSA. The length of the CDR3 is 14 residues. The J segment lost 7 bases and the V segment lost 1 base, leaving 5 bases of the junction unmatched. CDR3 residues: CASSLGNRGVGYTF. For the CDR3, the DNA is TGTGCCAGCAGCTTAGGGAACAGGGGGGTTGGCTACACCTTC.

This clonotype was picked up many times. The chain carries TRBV13 and TRBJ2-7, with D maybe TRBD1 (6 bases). The CDR3 has 16 amino acids. The germline CDR1 and CDR2 sequences are PRHDT and FYEKMQ (reference sequence). The V end was cut by 0 bases, the J end by 0 bases, with 12 bases between. The DNA for the CDR3 is TGTGCCAGCAGCTTAGGATCATGGACAGCCTCCTACGAGCAGTACTTC. It is translated as CASSLGSWTASYEQYF.

This clonotype was seen a handful of times. The chain joins TRBV27 to TRBJ1-2; D uncertain. The ends were cut back, 5 bases at V and 10 bases at J, with 20 bases in the middle. The CDR3 has 14 residues. Germline V gene sequence: CDR1 MNHEY, CDR2 SMNVEV (reference sequence). CDR3 nucleotide sequence: TGTGCCAGCAGTAGGGCCAGTCTTACTCGACTCTACACCTTC. It yields the protein CASSRASLTRLYTF.

V is TRBV9 and J is TRBJ1-4, with D possibly matching TRBD1 (6 bases). The germline CDR1 and CDR2 sequences are SGDLS and YYNGEE. The germline V and J ends were trimmed by 3 bases and 7 bases, with 16 bases remaining between them. The CDR3 has 15 residues. CDR3 amino acids: CASSAYGGQGEKLFF. The CDR3 DNA sequence: TGTGCCAGCAGCGCTTATGGGGGGCAGGGTGAAAAACTGTTTTTT.

The chain employs TRBV10-3 and TRBJ2-7, with 10 bases fitting TRBD1. V dropped 0 bases and J dropped 5; count of bases not matched to a gene: 10. CDR3 length: 17 amino acids. CDR1 and CDR2 (germline): ENHRY, SYGVKD. This CDR3 reads CAISESSRTGGRDEQYF. The CDR3 nucleotides read TGTGCCATCAGTGAGTCTTCCAGGACAGGGGGTCGGGACGAGCAGTACTTC.

This clonotype was counted only a few times. The chain combines TRBV18 with TRBJ2-4; D perhaps matches TRBD1 (5 bases). V shed 3 bases and J shed 1 base, with 7 bases lying between them. This CDR3 has 14 residues. Looked up from germline, CDR1 is KGHSH and CDR2 is LQKENI. The CDR3 coding sequence is TGTGCCAGCTCACCCAACAGGGCCAAAAACATTCAGTACTTC. Encoded protein: CASSPNRAKNIQYF.

V gene TRBV20-1 combines with J gene TRBJ2-1, with 10 positions matching TRBD2. The CDR3 is made up of 17 amino acids. J lost 0 bases, V lost 1 base, and 6 bases had no gene match. Germline loops: CDR1 DFQATT, CDR2 SNEGSKA (reference sequence). Here the CDR3 reads CSARGPLAGVSYNEQFF. The CDR3 coding sequence is TGCAGTGCTAGAGGTCCCCTAGCGGGGGTCTCCTACAATGAGCAGTTCTTC.